The 3 T cell receptor beta chains presented below share a single source sample, sequenced in a study of T cells in localized non-small cell lung cancer. Produced via immunoSEQ multiplex PCR; TCRdb's table is partial and in-frame only. The data contain some 26,000 clones, roughly 89% of them singletons. The starting material was peripheral blood, obtained before any cancer treatment. All receptors come from a woman between 18 and 55 years old with stage I lung adenocarcinoma.

The chain employs TRBV11-2 and TRBJ2-1; 9 positions agree with TRBD2. The CDR3 spans 17 residues. Per germline, CDR1 SGHAT and CDR2 FQNNGV. J was trimmed by 1 base and V by 6 bases; bases with no gene match: 10. CDR3 DNA sequence: TGTGCCAGCAGTGGTAGCGGGAGATCTCGTTCCTACAATGAGCAGTTCTTC. It encodes CASSGSGRSRSYNEQFF.

The V gene is TRBV19, the J gene TRBJ1-1; D might be TRBD1 (6 bases). The CDR3 is 15 amino acids. V was clipped by 4 bases and J by 5 bases, with 17 bases between them. CDR1 is LNHDA, CDR2 SQIVND, per germline (reference sequence). As DNA, the CDR3 is TGTGCCAGTAGTAATGGGGGGGGGCTTGTAACTGAAGCTTTCTTT. This codes for CASSNGGGLVTEAFF.

The chain carries TRBV11-3 and TRBJ2-2; weak D call: TRBD2 (6 bases). The germline V gene encodes CDR1 SGHNT and CDR2 YENEEA. Trimming pared 4 bases from V and 6 bases from J, leaving 18 bases between. The CDR3 has 16 amino acids. CDR3 residues: CASSSPRRDIAGELFF. The CDR3 bases are TGTGCCAGCAGCTCCCCCCGGCGGGATATCGCCGGGGAGCTGTTTTTT.